The 32 T cell receptor beta chains below come from one sample, sequenced in a study of blood T cell repertoires in COVID-19. The method was immunoSEQ multiplex PCR; TCRdb's version includes in-frame clones alone and lacks a portion of them. The sample yields just under 95,000 clones, over 70% seen once. Sample: peripheral blood. The receptors stem from a man aged 50 to 59 who had recovered from COVID-19.

This rearrangement joins TRBV7-9 to TRBJ2-3, with D possibly being TRBD2 (6 bases). Per the germline V gene, CDR1 is SEHNR and CDR2 is FQNEAQ (reference sequence). This CDR3 contains 15 residues. Trimming removed 5 bases at V and 0 bases at J, with 12 bases between. CDR3 loop: CASSAAGPSTDTQYF. CDR3 bases: TGTGCCAGCAGCGCAGCGGGCCCTAGCACAGATACGCAGTATTTT.

CDR3 DNA: TGTGCCAGTAGTTTGGGGGCCTCTTCACCCCTCCACTTT. Translation: CASSLGASSPLHF. This chain joins TRBV19 and TRBJ1-6; the D gene is possibly TRBD1 (6 bases). The V end was cut by 5 bases, the J end by 9 bases, with 11 bases between. CDR1 is LNHDA, CDR2 SQIVND, per germline (reference sequence). There are 13 residues in the CDR3.

V gene TRBV18 combines with J gene TRBJ1-5; 9 bases match TRBD1. Germline V gives CDR1 KGHSH, CDR2 LQKENI. The CDR3 spans 16 residues. V lost 6 bases to trimming and J lost 11 bases; unmatched junction nucleotides: 17. CDR3 in DNA: TGTGCCAGCTCGCAAACCGGGACAGGGACACGCGTGGCCCAGCATTTT. Its protein product is CASSQTGTGTRVAQHF.

The chain uses TRBV6-5 and TRBJ2-7; TRBD1 is a possible D gene (5 bases). The V gene lost 2 bases and the J gene lost 3 bases, with 11 bases spanning the gap. CDR1 and CDR2 (germline): MNHEY, SVGAGI. CDR3 size: 14 residues. CDR3: CASSYKGLRYEQYF. CDR3 in DNA: TGTGCCAGCAGTTACAAGGGGCTACGCTACGAGCAGTACTTC.

The V gene is TRBV2, the J gene TRBJ2-5, with 7 bases lining up with TRBD2. The CDR3 is 15 amino acids. J was trimmed by 3 bases and V by 5 bases; bases with no gene match: 9. Germline V CDR1 and CDR2: SNHLY, FYNNEI. In DNA, the CDR3 is TGTGCCAGCAGTTCTAGCGGAACCACAAAAGAGACCCAGTACTTC. Translated, it gives CASSSSGTTKETQYF.

The genes are TRBV5-1 and TRBJ1-1; 9 bases match TRBD1. The germline CDR1 and CDR2 sequences are SGHRS and YFSETQ. Trimming took 1 base from V and 4 from J; bases not matched to a gene: 8. The CDR3 loop spans 16 amino acids. The CDR3 loop is CASSLQGQGLGTEAFF. The DNA for the CDR3 is TGCGCCAGCAGCTTGCAGGGACAGGGACTGGGCACTGAAGCTTTCTTT.

Judged by abundance, this clone is medium-sized (0.01 to 0.1%). J is TRBJ1-1 and V is TRBV5-1; unclear D gene. V was shortened by 4 bases and J by 0 bases, with 16 bases between the two germline ends. The CDR3 length is 16 residues. Germline V lookup: CDR1 SGHRS, CDR2 YFSETQ. The CDR3 is CASSRGMGVMNTEAFF. In DNA, the CDR3 is TGCGCCAGCAGCCGAGGAATGGGAGTAATGAACACTGAAGCTTTCTTT.

There are many counts of this clone. This sequence joins TRBV2 and TRBJ1-2; the D gene is possibly TRBD1 (5 bases). From germline, CDR1 is SNHLY and CDR2 FYNNEI. V lost 3 bases, J lost 8 bases, and 10 bases lay in between. This CDR3 comprises 12 residues. CDR3 in DNA: TGTGCCAGCAGTGACAGGGTAAAGGGCTACACCTTC. Protein product: CASSDRVKGYTF. The variable domain in full, completed from reference TRBV2 and TRBJ1-2, reads EPEVTQTPSHQVTQMGQEVILRCVPISNHLYFYWYRQILGQKVEFLVSFYNNEISEKSEIFDDQFSVERPDGSNFTLKIRSTKLEDSAMYFCASSDRVKGYTFGSGTRLTVV.

This clone was recorded only once. The chain uses TRBV10-3 and TRBJ2-1, with a weak D call TRBD2 (6 bases). Germline CDR1 ENHRY, CDR2 SYGVKD. V was trimmed by 4 bases and J by 10 bases, leaving 14 bases between them. The CDR3 has 13 residues. The CDR3 spells CAISVLGGEEQFF. In DNA, the CDR3 is TGTGCCATCAGTGTACTCGGCGGGGAAGAGCAGTTCTTC.

This rearrangement joins TRBV6-4 to TRBJ2-2, with 11 bases matching TRBD2. This CDR3 region has 16 residues. Germline V gives CDR1 MRHNA, CDR2 SNTAGT. V gave up 3 bases and J gave up 4 bases; unmatched junction bases: 4. Written as DNA, the CDR3 is TGTGCCAGCAGTGAAACTAGCGGGAGCGGCACCGGGGAGCTGTTTTTT. Translated: CASSETSGSGTGELFF.

This clone showed up just once. The chain has TRBV5-1 and TRBJ2-1, with 10 bases identical to TRBD2. V lost 3 bases to trimming and J lost 7 bases; unmatched junction nucleotides: 7. Germline CDR1 and CDR2: SGHRS and YFSETQ. The CDR3 has 15 amino acids. CDR3 protein: CASSWPGLASNEQFF. The CDR3 nucleotides read TGCGCCAGCAGCTGGCCGGGACTAGCGTCTAATGAGCAGTTCTTC.

The rearrangement joins TRBV6-5 to TRBJ2-2; possibly TRBD1 for D (5 bases). Trimming stripped 9 bases from V and 0 bases from J, with 14 bases between. The germline CDR1 and CDR2 sequences are MNHEY and SVGAGI. The CDR3 sequence is 15 residues long. CDR3 region: CARLTDRTNTGELFF. CDR3 in DNA: TGTGCCAGATTGACTGACAGAACGAACACCGGGGAGCTGTTTTTT.

The V call is TRBV5-4, the J call TRBJ2-2; 9 nucleotides line up with TRBD2. The CDR3 length is 17 residues. Looked up from germline, CDR1 is SGHNT and CDR2 is YYREEE (reference sequence). J lost 0 bases, V lost 2 bases, and 5 bases had no gene match. The CDR3 sequence: CASSLGGGRANTGELFF. As DNA, the CDR3 is TGTGCCAGCAGCTTAGGAGGCGGGAGGGCGAACACCGGGGAGCTGTTTTTT.

The chain joins TRBV7-9 to TRBJ2-1, with D perhaps TRBD1 (6 bases). The germline CDR1 and CDR2 sequences are SEHNR and FQNEAQ (reference sequence). Trimming took off 5 bases at V and 14 bases at J, with 16 bases between the two ends. This CDR3 contains 12 residues. CDR3 sequence (DNA): TGTGCCAGCAGCCCCAGGGGTTTCCCCGAGTTCTTC. It yields the protein CASSPRGFPEFF.

The V call is TRBV7-3, the J call TRBJ1-1; D not certain. The CDR3 is 18 residues long. With 5 bases removed from V and 1 base from J, the gap between germline ends came to 23 bases. Germline V CDR1 and CDR2: SGHTA, FQGTGA. The CDR3 spells CASSTRTGMGRANTEAFF. For the CDR3, the DNA is TGTGCCAGCAGCACCCGGACGGGGATGGGGAGAGCGAACACTGAAGCTTTCTTT. Based on the CDR3 plus reference TRBV7-3 and TRBJ1-1, the full variable domain is GAGVSQTPSNKVTEKGKYVELRCDPISGHTALYWYRQSLGQGPEFLIYFQGTGAADDSGLPNDRFFAVRPEGSVSTLKIQRTERGDSAVYLCASSTRTGMGRANTEAFFGQGTRLTVV.

The rearrangement links TRBV19 to TRBJ1-4; D remains ambiguous. The CDR3 covers 14 residues. Germline CDR1 LNHDA, CDR2 SQIVND (reference sequence). V lost 1 base and J lost 3, with 6 bases in between. For the CDR3, the DNA is TGTGCCAGTAGTATAGGACAATCTAATGAAAAACTGTTTTTT. Translating gives CASSIGQSNEKLFF.

The chain combines TRBV12-3 or TRBV12-4 with TRBJ1-1, with D possibly matching TRBD1 (5 bases). V lost 5 bases to trimming and J lost 8 bases, with 15 bases between them. The CDR3 totals 13 residues. CDR3 sequence: CASSKRQPLEAFF. The DNA of the CDR3 is TGTGCCAGCAGTAAACGACAGCCGCTCGAAGCTTTCTTT.

The CDR3 spells CSVADLGVEQFF. CDR3 DNA: TGCAGCGTTGCAGACCTAGGGGTTGAGCAGTTCTTC. The chain employs TRBV29-1 and TRBJ2-1; a weak D match, TRBD1 (5 bases). The germline CDR1 and CDR2 sequences are SQVTM and ANQGSEA. V lost 4 bases and J lost 9, with 13 bases in between. CDR3 size: 12 residues.

V is TRBV10-3 and J is TRBJ2-5; D remains unclear. CDR3 length: 12 amino acids. V gave up 7 bases and J gave up 3 bases, with 9 bases separating them. Germline assignment: CDR1 ENHRY and CDR2 SYGVKD. CDR3 protein: CAIKSAEETQYF. In nucleotides, the CDR3 is TGTGCCATCAAAAGCGCCGAAGAGACCCAGTACTTC.

The chain couples TRBV29-1 to TRBJ2-7; 14 bases fit TRBD2. Germline V gene sequence: CDR1 SQVTM, CDR2 ANQGSEA. Trimming cost V 7 bases and J 2 bases; bases outside gene matches: 22. The CDR3 is 20 residues long. The CDR3 sequence: CSAFFGYGTSGSSGAYEQYF. CDR3 in DNA: TGCAGCGCTTTCTTTGGGTATGGGACTAGCGGGAGTTCAGGGGCCTACGAGCAGTACTTC.

The rearrangement links TRBV5-6 to TRBJ1-2; weak D call: TRBD1 (5 bases). Germline V CDR1 and CDR2: SGHDT, YYEEEE. The V end lost 3 bases, the J end lost 2 bases, and 14 bases lay between the germline ends. There are 15 residues in the CDR3. CDR3 DNA: TGTGCCAGCAGCTCGCTGACAGAACTCAACTATGGCTACACCTTC. This codes for CASSSLTELNYGYTF.

V gene TRBV20-1 combines with J gene TRBJ1-1; the match to TRBD1 covers 7 bases. The CDR3 runs to 11 residues. Trimming cost V 1 base and J 7 bases; bases outside gene matches: 0. Per germline, CDR1 DFQATT and CDR2 SNEGSKA (reference sequence). The CDR3 region is CSARGDSEAFF. In nucleotides, the CDR3 is TGCAGTGCTAGAGGGGACAGTGAAGCTTTCTTT.

The V gene is TRBV6-5, the J gene TRBJ1-2, with 9 bases matching TRBD1. This CDR3 region has 13 residues. The trim removed 8 bases at V and 6 bases at J, leaving 7 bases unmatched. CDR1 and CDR2 from the germline V gene are MNHEY and SVGAGI. The CDR3 coding sequence is TGTGCCAGCTTAACGACAGGGGGGAATGGCTACACCTTC. Amino acids: CASLTTGGNGYTF.

The chain's CDR3 is CASSERQAGAGANVLTF. In DNA, the CDR3 is TGTGCCAGCAGTGAAAGGCAGGCGGGAGCTGGGGCCAACGTCCTGACTTTC. The chain employs TRBV7-3 and TRBJ2-6; 7 nucleotides align to TRBD2. Germline CDR1 and CDR2: SGHTA and FQGTGA. V was clipped by 6 bases and J by 2 bases; unmatched bases: 10. This CDR3 has 17 residues.

With regard to this clone: The junction does not match germline at one end; this may be a read error. This chain connects TRBV24-1 to TRBJ2-7; D not certain. Per germline, CDR1 KGHDR and CDR2 SFDVKD. The CDR3 runs 12 residues. The CDR3 DNA is TGTGCCACCAGTGATTCCCCATTCGCCCTATTCTTC. This encodes CATSDSPFALFF.

This clone was seen once. For the CDR3, the DNA is TGTGCCATCAGCCTCGGGACAGGACACACTGAAGCTTTCTTT. Protein product: CAISLGTGHTEAFF. The chain has TRBV10-3 and TRBJ1-1; 8 bases are shared with TRBD1. This CDR3 is built from 14 residues. The V gene end was trimmed by 6 bases and the J gene end by 3 bases; junction bases not matched to a gene: 6. Germline V gene lookup returns CDR1 ENHRY and CDR2 SYGVKD.

The rearrangement links TRBV10-3 to TRBJ1-6; D is perhaps TRBD1 (5 bases). The V gene lost 4 bases and the J gene lost 8 bases, with 9 bases spanning the gap. The CDR3 has 13 amino acids. Germline values: CDR1 ENHRY, CDR2 SYGVKD. In DNA, the CDR3 is TGTGCCATCAGTGGACAGTTGGATTCACCCCTCCACTTT. This sequence encodes CAISGQLDSPLHF.

The chain uses TRBV28 and TRBJ2-1, with a possible D match to TRBD2 (6 bases). This CDR3 region has 16 residues. The germline V gene encodes CDR1 MDHEN and CDR2 SYDVKM. V was shortened by 6 bases and J by 7 bases, with 22 bases between the two germline ends. DNA of the CDR3: TGTGCCAGCAGAAATACACGGCTGGGGGGTCTGAATGAGCAGTTCTTC. This encodes CASRNTRLGGLNEQFF.

This chain joins TRBV7-2 and TRBJ2-7; no definite D call. This CDR3 is built from 14 residues. The V end was cut by 5 bases, the J end by 3 bases, with 14 bases between. Germline CDR1 SGHTA, CDR2 FQGNSA. The CDR3 loop reads CASSPHKAVYEQYF. Here the CDR3 DNA reads TGTGCCAGCAGCCCCCACAAGGCGGTCTACGAGCAGTACTTC.

This clone was detected only a few times. The chain uses TRBV11-2 and TRBJ2-3; 9 bases align to TRBD1. The junction had 5 bases not matched to a gene; V was cut back by 5 bases and J by 5 bases. Per germline, CDR1 SGHAT and CDR2 FQNNGV. This CDR3 is built from 14 residues. The CDR3 sequence: CASSPRTGEDTQYF. The CDR3 bases are TGTGCCAGCAGCCCCCGGACAGGGGAAGATACGCAGTATTTT.

The chain carries TRBV6-4 and TRBJ2-1; TRBD2 matches at 9 bases. V was clipped by 6 bases and J by 4 bases; unmatched bases: 7. The CDR3 length is 15 residues. In germline, CDR1 is MRHNA, CDR2 SNTAGT. CDR3 DNA: TGTGCCAGCAGCCCCCGCGGGGGGGGGTACAATGAGCAGTTCTTC. It codes for CASSPRGGGYNEQFF.

The chain employs TRBV3-1 (or the pseudogene TRBV3-2) and TRBJ2-1; 13 bases line up with TRBD2. The CDR3 runs 18 residues. Germline CDR1 and CDR2: LGHDT and YNNKEL (reference sequence). V dropped 4 bases and J dropped 8; count of bases not matched to a gene: 14. The chain's CDR3 is CASSRGGTPGLAGYEQFF. In nucleotides, the CDR3 is TGTGCCAGCAGCCGTGGCGGAACCCCGGGACTAGCGGGGTATGAGCAGTTCTTC.